This paragraph reports one TCR beta chain. Its antigen remains unidentified. This sample was taken from a study of persistence of HIV-infected CD4 T cells. Broader study findings: TCR analyses could not target the rare provirus-carrying CMV-responding cells. Degenerate expanded CDR3beta sequences were enriched among CMV- and Gag-responding cells.

Sequencing used immunoSEQ version 4 in survey mode. Each sample used up to 1 ug genomic DNA diluted to roughly 10 ng/uL. Libraries were prepared by immunoSEQ multiplex PCR; TCRdb keeps only in-frame clonotypes and omits some of them. This sample has some 9,200 clones, with approximately 86% found just once. Overlapping HIV-1 Gag 15-mer peptides at 0.85 to 1 ug per peptide per mL were used. CD4+ T cells upregulating both CD40 ligand and CD69 were sorted as responding cells. The trim removed 5 bases at V and 5 bases at J, leaving 5 bases unmatched. The CDR3 consists of 15 residues. Germline CDR1 and CDR2: SGHRS and YFSETQ.

Sequenced here: CD4+ T cells sorted from PBMCs after roughly 18-hour stimulation, sampled from a patient who received antiretroviral therapy. This chain joins TRBV5-1 and TRBJ2-2, with 11 nucleotides matching TRBD1. The TCR was taken from an adult woman with HIV who was CMV-seropositive. The CDR3 DNA reads TGCGCCAGCAGTTCCGGGACAGGGGGAACCGGGGAGCTGTTTTTT. This codes for CASSSGTGGTGELFF.